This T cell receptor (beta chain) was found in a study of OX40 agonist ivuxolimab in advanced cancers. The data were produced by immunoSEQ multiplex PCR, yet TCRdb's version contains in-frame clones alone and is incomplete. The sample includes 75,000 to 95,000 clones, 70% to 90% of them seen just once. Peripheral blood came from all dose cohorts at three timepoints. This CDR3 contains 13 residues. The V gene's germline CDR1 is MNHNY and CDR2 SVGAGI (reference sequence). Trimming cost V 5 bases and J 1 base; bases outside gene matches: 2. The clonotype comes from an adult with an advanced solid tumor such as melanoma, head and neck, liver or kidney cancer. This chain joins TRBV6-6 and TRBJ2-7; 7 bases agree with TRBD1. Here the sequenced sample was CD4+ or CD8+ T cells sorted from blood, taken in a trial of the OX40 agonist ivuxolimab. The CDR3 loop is CASSRDRSYEQYF. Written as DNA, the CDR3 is TGTGCCAGCAGTCGGGACAGATCCTACGAGCAGTACTTC.